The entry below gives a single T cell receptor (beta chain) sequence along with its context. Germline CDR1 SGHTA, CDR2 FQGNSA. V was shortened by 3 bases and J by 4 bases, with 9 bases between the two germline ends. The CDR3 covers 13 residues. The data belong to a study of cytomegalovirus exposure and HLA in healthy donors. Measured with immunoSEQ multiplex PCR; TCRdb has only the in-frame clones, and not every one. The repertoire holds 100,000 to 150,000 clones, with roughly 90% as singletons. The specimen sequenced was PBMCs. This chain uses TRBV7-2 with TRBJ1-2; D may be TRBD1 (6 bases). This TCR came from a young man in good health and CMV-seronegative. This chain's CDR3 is CASSLQGGYGYTF. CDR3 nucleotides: TGTGCCAGCAGCTTGCAAGGGGGCTATGGCTACACCTTC.